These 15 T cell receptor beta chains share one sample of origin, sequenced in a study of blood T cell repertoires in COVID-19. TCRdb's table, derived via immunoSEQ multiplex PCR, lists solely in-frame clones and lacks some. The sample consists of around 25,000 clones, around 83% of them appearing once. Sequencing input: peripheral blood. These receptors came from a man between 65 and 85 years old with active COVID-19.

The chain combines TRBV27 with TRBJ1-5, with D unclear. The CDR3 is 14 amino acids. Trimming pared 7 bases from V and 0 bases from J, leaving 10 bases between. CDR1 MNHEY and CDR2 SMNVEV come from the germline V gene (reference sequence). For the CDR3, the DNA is TGTGCCAGCATGCTCTTCTATAGCAATCAGCCCCAGCATTTT. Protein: CASMLFYSNQPQHF.

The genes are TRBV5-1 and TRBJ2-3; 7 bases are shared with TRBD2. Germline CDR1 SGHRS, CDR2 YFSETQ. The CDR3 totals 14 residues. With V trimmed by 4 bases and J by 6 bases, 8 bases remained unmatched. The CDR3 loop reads CASSPTGGEDTQYF. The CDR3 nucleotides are TGCGCCAGCAGCCCAACGGGGGGAGAGGATACGCAGTATTTT.

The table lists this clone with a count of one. CDR3 region: CASSTQVNTEAFF. DNA for the CDR3: TGTGCCAGCAGCACACAGGTGAACACTGAAGCTTTCTTT. The chain carries TRBV7-3 and TRBJ1-1; TRBD1 might be the D (5 bases). Looked up from germline, CDR1 is SGHTA and CDR2 is FQGTGA. Trimming stripped 5 bases from V and 0 bases from J, with 7 bases between. This CDR3 region has 13 residues.

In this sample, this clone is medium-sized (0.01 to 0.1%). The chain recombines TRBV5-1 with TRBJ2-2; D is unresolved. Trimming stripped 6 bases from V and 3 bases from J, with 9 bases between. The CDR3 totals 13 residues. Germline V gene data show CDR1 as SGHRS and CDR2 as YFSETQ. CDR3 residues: CASTPLYTGELFF. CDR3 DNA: TGCGCCAGCACCCCCTTATACACCGGGGAGCTGTTTTTT.

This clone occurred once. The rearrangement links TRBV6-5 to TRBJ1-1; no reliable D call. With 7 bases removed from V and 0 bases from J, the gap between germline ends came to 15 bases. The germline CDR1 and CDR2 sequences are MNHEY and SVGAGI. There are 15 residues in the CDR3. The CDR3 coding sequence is TGTGCCAGCAACAGATTCTCCGGGGTGAACACTGAAGCTTTCTTT. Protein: CASNRFSGVNTEAFF.

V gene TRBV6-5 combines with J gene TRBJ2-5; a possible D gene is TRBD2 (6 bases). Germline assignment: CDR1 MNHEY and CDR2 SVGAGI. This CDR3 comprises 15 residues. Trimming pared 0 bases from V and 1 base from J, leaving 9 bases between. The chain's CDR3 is CASSYSRGLQETQYF. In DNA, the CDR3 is TGTGCCAGCAGTTACTCGCGGGGACTCCAAGAGACCCAGTACTTC.

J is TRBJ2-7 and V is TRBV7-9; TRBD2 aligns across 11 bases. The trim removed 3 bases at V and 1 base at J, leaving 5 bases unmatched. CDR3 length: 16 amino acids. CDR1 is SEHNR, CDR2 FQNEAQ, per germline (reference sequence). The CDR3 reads CASSFETSGMSYEQYF. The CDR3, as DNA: TGTGCCAGCAGCTTCGAGACTAGCGGGATGTCCTACGAGCAGTACTTC. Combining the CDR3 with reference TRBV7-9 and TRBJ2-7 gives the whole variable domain DTGVSQNPRHKITKRGQNVTFRCDPISEHNRLYWYRQTLGQGPEFLTYFQNEAQLEKSRLLSDRFSAERPKGSFSTLEIQRTEQGDSAMYLCASSFETSGMSYEQYFGPGTRLTVT.

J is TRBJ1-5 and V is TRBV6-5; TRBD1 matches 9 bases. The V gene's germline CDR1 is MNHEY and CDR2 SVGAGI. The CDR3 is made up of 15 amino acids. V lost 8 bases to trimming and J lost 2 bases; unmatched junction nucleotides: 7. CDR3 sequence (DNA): TGTGCCAGCGGCGGGACAGGGAGGGGCAATCAGCCCCAGCATTTT. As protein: CASGGTGRGNQPQHF.

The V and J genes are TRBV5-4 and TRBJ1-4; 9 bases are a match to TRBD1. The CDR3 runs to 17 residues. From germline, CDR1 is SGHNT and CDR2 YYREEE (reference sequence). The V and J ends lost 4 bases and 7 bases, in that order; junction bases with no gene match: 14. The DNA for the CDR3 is TGTGCCAGCAGCGCCCCGGGACAGGGCTCGGTTCGTGAAAAACTGTTTTTT. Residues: CASSAPGQGSVREKLFF.

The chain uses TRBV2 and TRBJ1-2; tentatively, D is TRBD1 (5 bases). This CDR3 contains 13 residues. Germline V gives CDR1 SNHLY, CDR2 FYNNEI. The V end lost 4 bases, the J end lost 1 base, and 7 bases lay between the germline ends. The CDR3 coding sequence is TGTGCCAGCAGTGTTCAGGGTAACTATGGCTACACCTTC. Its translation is CASSVQGNYGYTF.

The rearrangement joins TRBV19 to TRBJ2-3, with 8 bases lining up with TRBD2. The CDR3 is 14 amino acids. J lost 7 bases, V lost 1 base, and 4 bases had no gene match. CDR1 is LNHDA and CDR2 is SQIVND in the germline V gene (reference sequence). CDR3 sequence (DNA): TGTGCCAGTAGTATAGCGGGAGGGCCGAATACGCAGTATTTT. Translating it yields CASSIAGGPNTQYF.

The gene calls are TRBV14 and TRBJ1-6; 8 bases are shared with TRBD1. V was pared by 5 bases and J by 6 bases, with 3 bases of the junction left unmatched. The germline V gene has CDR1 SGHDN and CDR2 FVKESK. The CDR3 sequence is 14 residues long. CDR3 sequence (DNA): TGTGCCAGCAGCGACGACAGGGGTAATTCACCCCTCCACTTT. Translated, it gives CASSDDRGNSPLHF. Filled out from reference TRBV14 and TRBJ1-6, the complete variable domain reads EAGVTQFPSHSVIEKGQTVTLRCDPISGHDNLYWYRRVMGKEIKFLLHFVKESKQDESGMPNNRFLAERTGGTYSTLKVQPAELEDSGVYFCASSDDRGNSPLHFGNGTRLTVT.

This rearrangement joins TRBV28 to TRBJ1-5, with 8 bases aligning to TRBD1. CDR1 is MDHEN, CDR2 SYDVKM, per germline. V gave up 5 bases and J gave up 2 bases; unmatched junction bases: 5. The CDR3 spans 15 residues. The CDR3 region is CASSNAQGGNQPQHF. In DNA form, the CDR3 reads TGTGCCAGCAGTAATGCACAGGGGGGCAATCAGCCCCAGCATTTT.

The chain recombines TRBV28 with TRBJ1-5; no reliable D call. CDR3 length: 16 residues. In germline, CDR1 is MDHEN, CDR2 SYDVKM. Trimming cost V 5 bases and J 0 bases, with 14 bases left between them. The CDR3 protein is CASSPNSGYSNQPQHF. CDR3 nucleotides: TGTGCCAGCAGTCCTAACTCAGGTTATAGCAATCAGCCCCAGCATTTT.

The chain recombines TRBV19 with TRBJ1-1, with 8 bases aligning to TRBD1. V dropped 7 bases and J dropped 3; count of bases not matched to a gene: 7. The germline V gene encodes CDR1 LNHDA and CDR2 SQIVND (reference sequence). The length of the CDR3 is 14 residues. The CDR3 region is CASNSGQGYTEAFF. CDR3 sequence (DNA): TGTGCCAGTAACTCCGGACAGGGATACACTGAAGCTTTCTTT.